This T cell receptor (beta chain) was recovered during a study of T cells expressing NK-cell markers (TCRdb year 2020). Context from the whole study: In sorted CD3+CD56+NKG2C+, CD3+CD56+NKG2C- and CD3+CD56-NKG2C+ T-cell subsets from about eight donors, TCR beta-chain repertoires were profiled. Sequencing of the libraries produced 2 x 150 bp reads on Illumina HiSeq 2000/2500, MiSeq or NextSeq. Of the eight sequenced donors, seven were found to be HCMV-seropositive and one was found to be HCMV-seronegative. Randomly selected healthy volunteers, three men and five women, were used as the eight sequenced donors.

Reads for this sample came from an Illumina HiSeq 2000. TCR beta cDNA libraries were made by 5'RACE template switching that added a universal primer site and unique molecular identifiers. cDNA synthesis was primed from the TCR beta constant segment and was followed by two successive PCR amplification steps. For the original study's pipeline: MIGEC was used to demultiplex reads and group the reads by UMI, and MiTCR was used to assemble and quantify clonotypes. To remove erroneous sequences, TCR cDNA sequences were retained only when supported by two or more reads. Downstream repertoire analysis used the tcR package, and clonotypes were matched across fractions by CDR3 nucleotide sequence plus V segment. VDJmatch was used to annotate antigen specificity against VDJdb, with one amino acid substitution allowed in CDR3. Following TCRdb reprocessing, every CDR3 protein sequence forms one entry, and DNA is not provided. The V and J calls were not made by the authors but by TCRdb's processing. This sample's table lists hundreds of thousands of distinct CDR3 sequences. The top ten clonotypes cover roughly 5.2% of the sample.

Spanning cysteine to phenylalanine, the CDR3 consists of 13 amino acids. No DNA accompanies this entry. The germline V gene specifies MGHRA as CDR1 and YSYEKL as CDR2. A note on this clonotype: Its antigen has not been determined.

The study at large found these results: Those dominant clonotypes were again the most abundant among CD3+CD56-NKG2C+ cells in a handful of donors, at roughly 28.3-65%. For roughly six donors, the dominant CD3+CD56+NKG2C+ clonotypes were among the top 10 CD8+ clonotypes and accounted for about 1.0-8% of CD8+ T cells. It remained unclear whether the expanded NKG2C-expressing T cell clones were specific for HCMV antigens.

To determine HCMV serostatus, a commercial ELISA kit was used to detect HCMV-specific IgG in serum. Peripheral blood mononuclear cells were isolated from blood by Ficoll density gradient centrifugation. The receptor was isolated from a man aged 18 to 69 in good health. Sequenced material: blood T cells: a sorted CD56 or NKG2C T cell subset, CD4+ or CD8+ T cells, or bulk PBMC T cells (not recorded which). Recombination joined TRBV4-1 with TRBJ1-1. This receptor carries the CDR3 CASSLYRDTEAFF.